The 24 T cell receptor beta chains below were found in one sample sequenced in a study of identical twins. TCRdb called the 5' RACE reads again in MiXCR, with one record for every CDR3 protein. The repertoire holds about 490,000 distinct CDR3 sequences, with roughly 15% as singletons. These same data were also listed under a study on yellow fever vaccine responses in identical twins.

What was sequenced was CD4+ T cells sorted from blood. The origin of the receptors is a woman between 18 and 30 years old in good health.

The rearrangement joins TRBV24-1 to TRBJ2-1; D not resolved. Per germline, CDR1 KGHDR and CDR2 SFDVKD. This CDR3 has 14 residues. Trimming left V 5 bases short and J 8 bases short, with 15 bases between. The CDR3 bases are TGTGCCACCAGTGCCTCGACGTATGAGGATGAGCAGTTCTTC. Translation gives CATSASTYEDEQFF.

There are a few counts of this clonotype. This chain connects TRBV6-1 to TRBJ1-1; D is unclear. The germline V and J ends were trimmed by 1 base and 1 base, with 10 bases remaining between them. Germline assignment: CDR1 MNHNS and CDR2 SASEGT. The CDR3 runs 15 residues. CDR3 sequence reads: CASSEGSRQNTEAFF. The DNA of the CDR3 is TGTGCCAGCAGTGAAGGGTCCAGGCAGAACACTGAAGCTTTCTTT.

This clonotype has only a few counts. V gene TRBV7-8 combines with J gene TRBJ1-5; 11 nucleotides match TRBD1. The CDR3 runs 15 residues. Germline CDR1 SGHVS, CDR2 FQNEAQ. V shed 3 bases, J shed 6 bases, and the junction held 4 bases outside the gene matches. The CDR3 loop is CASSFAGQGGQPQHF. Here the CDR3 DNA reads TGTGCCAGCAGCTTCGCGGGACAGGGGGGTCAGCCCCAGCATTTT.

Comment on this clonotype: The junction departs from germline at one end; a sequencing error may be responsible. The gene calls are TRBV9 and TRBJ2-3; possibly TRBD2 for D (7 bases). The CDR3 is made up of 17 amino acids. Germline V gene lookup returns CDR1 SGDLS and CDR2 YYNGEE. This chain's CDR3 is CASSVASTGGLADTHYF. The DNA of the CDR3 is TGTGCCAGCAGCGTAGCTAGCACCGGGGGGCTGGCAGATACGCACTATTTT.

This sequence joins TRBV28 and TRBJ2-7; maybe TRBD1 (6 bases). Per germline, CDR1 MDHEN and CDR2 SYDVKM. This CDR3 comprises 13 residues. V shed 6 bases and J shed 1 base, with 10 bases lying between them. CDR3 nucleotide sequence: TGTGCCAGCAGATCAACAGGGTCCTACGAGCAGTACTTC. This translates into CASRSTGSYEQYF.

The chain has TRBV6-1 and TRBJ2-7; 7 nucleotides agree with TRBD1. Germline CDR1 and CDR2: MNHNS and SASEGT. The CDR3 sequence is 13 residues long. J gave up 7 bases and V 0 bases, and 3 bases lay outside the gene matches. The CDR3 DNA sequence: TGTGCCAGCAGTGAAGCGACAGGGTTAGAGCAGTACGTC. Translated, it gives CASSEATGLEQYV.

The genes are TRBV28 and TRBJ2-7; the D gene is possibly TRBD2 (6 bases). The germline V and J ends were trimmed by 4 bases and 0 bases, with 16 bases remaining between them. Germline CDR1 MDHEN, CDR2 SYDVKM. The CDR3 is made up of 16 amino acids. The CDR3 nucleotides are TGTGCCAGCAGTTCCCCGGCGGGACTCCCCTCCTACGAGCAGTACTTC. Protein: CASSSPAGLPSYEQYF.

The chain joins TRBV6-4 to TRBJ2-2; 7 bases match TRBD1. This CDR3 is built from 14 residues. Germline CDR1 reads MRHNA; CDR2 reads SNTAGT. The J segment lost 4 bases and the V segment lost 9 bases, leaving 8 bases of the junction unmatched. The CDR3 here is CASRRQGGTGELFF. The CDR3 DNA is TGTGCCAGTCGGAGACAGGGTGGCACCGGGGAGCTGTTTTTT.

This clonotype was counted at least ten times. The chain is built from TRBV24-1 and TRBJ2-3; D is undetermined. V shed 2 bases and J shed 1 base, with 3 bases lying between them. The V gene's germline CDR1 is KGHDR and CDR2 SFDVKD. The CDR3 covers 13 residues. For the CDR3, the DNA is TGTGCCACCAGTGATTCAGGCACAGATACGCAGTATTTT. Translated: CATSDSGTDTQYF.

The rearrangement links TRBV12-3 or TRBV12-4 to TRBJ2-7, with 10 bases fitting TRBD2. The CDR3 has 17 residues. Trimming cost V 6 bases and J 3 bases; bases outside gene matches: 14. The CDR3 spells CASSLGRGRTSGYEQYF. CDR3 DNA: TGTGCCAGCAGCCTGGGACGAGGACGGACTAGCGGCTACGAGCAGTACTTC.

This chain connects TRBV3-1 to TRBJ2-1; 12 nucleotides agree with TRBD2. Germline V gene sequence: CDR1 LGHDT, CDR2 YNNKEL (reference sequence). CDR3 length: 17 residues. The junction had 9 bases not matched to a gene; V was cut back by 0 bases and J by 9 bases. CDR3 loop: CASSQDLLAGGRAEQFF. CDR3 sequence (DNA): TGTGCCAGCAGCCAAGATCTGCTAGCGGGAGGGCGAGCTGAGCAGTTCTTC.

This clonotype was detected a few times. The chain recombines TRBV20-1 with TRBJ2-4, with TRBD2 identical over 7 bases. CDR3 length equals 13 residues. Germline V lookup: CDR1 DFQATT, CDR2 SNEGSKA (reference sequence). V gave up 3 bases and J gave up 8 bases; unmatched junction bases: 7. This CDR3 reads CSARRREKYIQYF. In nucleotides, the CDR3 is TGCAGTGCTAGGCGGCGGGAGAAATACATTCAGTACTTC.

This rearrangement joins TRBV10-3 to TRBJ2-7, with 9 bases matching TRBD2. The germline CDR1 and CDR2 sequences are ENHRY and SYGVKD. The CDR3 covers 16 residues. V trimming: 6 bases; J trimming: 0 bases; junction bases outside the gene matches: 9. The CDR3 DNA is TGTGCCATCAGCGGAGGGGGGACTAGCAGCTCCTACGAGCAGTACTTC. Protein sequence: CAISGGGTSSSYEQYF.

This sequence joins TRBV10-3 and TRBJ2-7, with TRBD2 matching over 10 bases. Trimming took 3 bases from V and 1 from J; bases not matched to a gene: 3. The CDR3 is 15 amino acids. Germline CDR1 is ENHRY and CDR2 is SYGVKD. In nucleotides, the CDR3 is TGTGCCATCAGTGAAGGACTAGCGGCATCCTACGAGCAGTACTTC. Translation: CAISEGLAASYEQYF.

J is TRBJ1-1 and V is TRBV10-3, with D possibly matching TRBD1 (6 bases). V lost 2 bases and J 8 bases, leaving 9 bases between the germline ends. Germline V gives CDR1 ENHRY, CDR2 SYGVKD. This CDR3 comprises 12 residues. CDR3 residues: CAISENRAEAFF. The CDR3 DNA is TGTGCCATCAGTGAGAACAGGGCGGAAGCTTTCTTT.

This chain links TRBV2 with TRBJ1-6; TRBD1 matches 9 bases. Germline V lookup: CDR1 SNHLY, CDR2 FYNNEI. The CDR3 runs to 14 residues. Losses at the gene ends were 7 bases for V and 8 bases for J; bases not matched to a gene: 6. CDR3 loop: CASKERTGDSPLHF. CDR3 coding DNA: TGTGCCAGCAAGGAGAGGACAGGGGATTCACCCCTCCACTTT.

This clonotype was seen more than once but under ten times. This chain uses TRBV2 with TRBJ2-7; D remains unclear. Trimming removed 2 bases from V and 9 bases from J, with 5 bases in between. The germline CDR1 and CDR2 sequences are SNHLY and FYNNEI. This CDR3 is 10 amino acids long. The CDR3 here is CASSEPRQYF. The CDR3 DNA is TGTGCCAGCAGTGAACCCCGGCAGTACTTC.

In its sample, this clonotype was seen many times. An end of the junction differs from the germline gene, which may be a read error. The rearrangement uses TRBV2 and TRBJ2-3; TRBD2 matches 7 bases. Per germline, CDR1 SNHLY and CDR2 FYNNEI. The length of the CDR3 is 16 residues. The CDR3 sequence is CASSEGTTSRGDTQYF. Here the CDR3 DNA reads TGTGCCAGCAGCGAAGGGACTACATCGAGGGGAGATACGCAGTATTTT.

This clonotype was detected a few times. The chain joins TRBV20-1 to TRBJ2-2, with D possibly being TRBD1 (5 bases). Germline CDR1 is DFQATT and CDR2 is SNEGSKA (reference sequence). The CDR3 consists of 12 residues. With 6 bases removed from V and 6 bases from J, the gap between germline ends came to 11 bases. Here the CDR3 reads CSARQGSGELFF. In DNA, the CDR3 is TGCAGTGCCAGGCAGGGATCCGGGGAGCTGTTTTTT.

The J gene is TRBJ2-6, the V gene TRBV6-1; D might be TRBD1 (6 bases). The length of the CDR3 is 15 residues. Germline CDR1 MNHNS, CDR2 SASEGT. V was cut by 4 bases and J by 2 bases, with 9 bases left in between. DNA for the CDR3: TGTGCCAGCAGTGTAACAGGGACTGGGGCCAACGTCCTGACTTTC. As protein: CASSVTGTGANVLTF.

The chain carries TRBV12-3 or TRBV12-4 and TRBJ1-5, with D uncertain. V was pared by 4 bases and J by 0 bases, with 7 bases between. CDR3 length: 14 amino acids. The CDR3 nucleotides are TGTGCCAGCAGTTCCCGCATTAGCAATCAGCCCCAGCATTTT. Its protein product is CASSSRISNQPQHF.

As DNA, the CDR3 is TGTGCCAGCAGGAACAGGGGAGAGACCCAGTACTTC. As protein: CASRNRGETQYF. This sequence joins TRBV2 and TRBJ2-5, with 7 bases fitting TRBD1. V gave up 6 bases and J gave up 4 bases; unmatched junction bases: 2. The CDR3 has 12 residues. CDR1 is SNHLY and CDR2 is FYNNEI in the germline V gene.

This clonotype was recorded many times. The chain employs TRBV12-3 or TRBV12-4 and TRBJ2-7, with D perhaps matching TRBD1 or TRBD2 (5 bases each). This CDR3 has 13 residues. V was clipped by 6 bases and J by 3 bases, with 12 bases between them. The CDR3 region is CASSRDRDYEQYF. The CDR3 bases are TGTGCCAGCAGCCGGGACCGGGACTACGAGCAGTACTTC.

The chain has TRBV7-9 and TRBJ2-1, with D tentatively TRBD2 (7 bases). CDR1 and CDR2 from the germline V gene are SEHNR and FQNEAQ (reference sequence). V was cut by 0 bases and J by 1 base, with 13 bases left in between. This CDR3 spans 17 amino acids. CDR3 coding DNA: TGTGCCAGCAGCTTAGCACGGGGGGCCGCGTCCTACAATGAGCAGTTCTTC. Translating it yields CASSLARGAASYNEQFF.